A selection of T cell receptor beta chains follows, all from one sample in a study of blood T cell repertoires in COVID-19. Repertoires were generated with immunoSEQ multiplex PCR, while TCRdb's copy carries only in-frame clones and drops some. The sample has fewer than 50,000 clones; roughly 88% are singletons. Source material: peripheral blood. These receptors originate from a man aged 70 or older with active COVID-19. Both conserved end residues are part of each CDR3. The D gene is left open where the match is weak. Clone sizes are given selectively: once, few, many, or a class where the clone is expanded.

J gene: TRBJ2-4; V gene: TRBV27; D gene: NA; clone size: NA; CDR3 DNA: TGTGCCAGCAGTTCCCTGGGGGCGGGCAAAAACATTCAGTACTTC; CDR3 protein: CASSSLGAGKNIQYF
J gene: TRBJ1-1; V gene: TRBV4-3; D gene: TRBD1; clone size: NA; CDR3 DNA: TGCGCCAGCAGCCAATTCCAGGGGGCTGAAGCTTTCTTT; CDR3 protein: CASSQFQGAEAFF
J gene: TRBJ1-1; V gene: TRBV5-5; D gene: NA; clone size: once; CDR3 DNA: TGTGCCAGCAGCTTGATAGGGGCAGGGTCGACTGAAGCTTTCTTT; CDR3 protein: CASSLIGAGSTEAFF
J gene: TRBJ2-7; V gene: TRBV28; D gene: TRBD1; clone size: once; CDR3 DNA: TGTGCCAGCAGTGCCCGACAGGGGGCCCACGAGCAGTACTTC; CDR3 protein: CASSARQGAHEQYF
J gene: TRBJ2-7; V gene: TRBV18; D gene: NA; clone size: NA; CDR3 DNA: TGTGCCAGCTCAGGGGGCCAGAACGAGCAGTACTTC; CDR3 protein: CASSGGQNEQYF
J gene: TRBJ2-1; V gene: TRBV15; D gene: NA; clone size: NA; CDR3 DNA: TGTGCCACCAGCAGGGATCTGGGGCGGAATGAGCAGTTCTTC; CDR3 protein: CATSRDLGRNEQFF
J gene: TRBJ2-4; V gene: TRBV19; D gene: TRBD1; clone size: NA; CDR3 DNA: TGTGCCAGTAGTATTTGGCCGGGACAGAGTTCAAACATTCAGTACTTC; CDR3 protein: CASSIWPGQSSNIQYF
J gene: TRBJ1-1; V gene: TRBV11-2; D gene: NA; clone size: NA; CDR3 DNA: TGTGCCAGCAGCTTAGGCACTGGAGGAGCTTTCTTT; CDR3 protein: CASSLGTGGAFF
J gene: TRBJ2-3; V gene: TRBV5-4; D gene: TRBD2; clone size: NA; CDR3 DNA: TGTGCCAGCAGCCACGGACTAGCGCCGACAGATACGCAGTATTTT; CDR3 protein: CASSHGLAPTDTQYF
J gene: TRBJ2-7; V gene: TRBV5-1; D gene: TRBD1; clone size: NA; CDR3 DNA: TGCGCCAGCAGATTAACTTCCGGGACAGGGGTTGCGCAGTACTTC; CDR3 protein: CASRLTSGTGVAQYF
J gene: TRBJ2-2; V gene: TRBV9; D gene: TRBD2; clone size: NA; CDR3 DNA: TGTGCCAGCAGCCCCAGACTAGCGGGAAACACCGGGGAGCTGTTTTTT; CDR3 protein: CASSPRLAGNTGELFF
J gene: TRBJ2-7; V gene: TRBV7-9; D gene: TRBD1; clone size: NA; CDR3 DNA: TGTGCCAGCAGCTTGGACAGGGGGTGGTACGAGCAGTACTTC; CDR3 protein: CASSLDRGWYEQYF
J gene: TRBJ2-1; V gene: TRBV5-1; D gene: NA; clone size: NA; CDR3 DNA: TGCGCCAGCAGCTTGGGGAGGGCGGGGAATGAGCAGTTCTTC; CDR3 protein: CASSLGRAGNEQFF
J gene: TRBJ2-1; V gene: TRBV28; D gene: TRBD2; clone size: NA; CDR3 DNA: TGTGCCAGCAGTCCCCGGGGGGGAGGGTGGCTGTTCTTC; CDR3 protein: CASSPRGGGWLFF
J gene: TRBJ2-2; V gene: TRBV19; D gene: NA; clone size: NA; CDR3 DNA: TGTGCCAGTAGTCCCACAGCGAACACCGGGGAGCTGTTTTTT; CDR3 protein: CASSPTANTGELFF
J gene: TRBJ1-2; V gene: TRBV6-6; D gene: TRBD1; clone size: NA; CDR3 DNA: TGTGCCAGCAGCCGACGACAGGGGGAGTTGGGTAACTATGGCTACACCTTC; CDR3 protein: CASSRRQGELGNYGYTF
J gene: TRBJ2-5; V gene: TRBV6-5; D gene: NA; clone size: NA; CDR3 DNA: TGTGCCAGCAGACAACCAGGTTTGGAGACCCAGTACTTC; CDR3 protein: CASRQPGLETQYF
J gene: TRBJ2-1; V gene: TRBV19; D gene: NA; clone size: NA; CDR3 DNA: TGTGCCAGTAGTATGGCCCCAGGGCGGGGATCCTACAATGAGCAGTTCTTC; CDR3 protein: CASSMAPGRGSYNEQFF
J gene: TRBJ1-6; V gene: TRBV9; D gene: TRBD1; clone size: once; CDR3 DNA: TGTGCCAGCAGCACCGGACAGGGGGCTCCATATAATTCACCCCTCCACTTT; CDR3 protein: CASSTGQGAPYNSPLHF
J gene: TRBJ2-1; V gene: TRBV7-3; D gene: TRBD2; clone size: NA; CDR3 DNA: TGTGCCAGCAGCACCACGGGACTAGCGGAGACCTACAATGAGCAGTTCTTC; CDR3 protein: CASSTTGLAETYNEQFF
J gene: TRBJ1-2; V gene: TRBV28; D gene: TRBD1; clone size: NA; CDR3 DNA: TGTGCCAGCAGTCCTCCCGGGACAGCTGCCGTGCCCTATGGCTACACCTTC; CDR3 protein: CASSPPGTAAVPYGYTF
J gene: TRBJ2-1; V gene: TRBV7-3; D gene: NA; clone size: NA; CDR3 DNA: TGTGCCAGCAGCTTAGGGGGCAGGGCGAACAATGAGCAGTTCTTC; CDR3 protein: CASSLGGRANNEQFF
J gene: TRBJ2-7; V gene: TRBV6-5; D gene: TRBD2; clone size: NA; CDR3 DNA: TGTGCCAGCGGGGGTAGCGGGGGCCGATCCTACGAGCAGTACTTC; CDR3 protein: CASGGSGGRSYEQYF
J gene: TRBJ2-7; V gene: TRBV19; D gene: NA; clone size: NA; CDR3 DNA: TGTGCCAGTAGTGCTTACGGGGAGACCTACGAGCAGTACTTC; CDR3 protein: CASSAYGETYEQYF
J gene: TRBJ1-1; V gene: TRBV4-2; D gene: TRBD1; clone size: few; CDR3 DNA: TGTGCCAGCAGCCGAGAGGGACAGGGAGTTTGGAACACTGAAGCTTTCTTT; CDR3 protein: CASSREGQGVWNTEAFF
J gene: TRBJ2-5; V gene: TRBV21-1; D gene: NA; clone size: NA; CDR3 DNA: TGTGCCAGCAGCACTACAGGGTTGGGAGAGACCCAGTACTTC; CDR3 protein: CASSTTGLGETQYF
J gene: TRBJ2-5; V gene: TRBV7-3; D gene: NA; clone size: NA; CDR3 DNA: TGTGCCAGCAGCGCCACTAGCAGCCAAGAGACCCAGTACTTC; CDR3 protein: CASSATSSQETQYF
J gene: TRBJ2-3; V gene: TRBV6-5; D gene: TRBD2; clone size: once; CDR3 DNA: TGTGCCACCACTCTAGCGGGAGCGACAGATACGCAGTATTTT; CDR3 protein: CATTLAGATDTQYF
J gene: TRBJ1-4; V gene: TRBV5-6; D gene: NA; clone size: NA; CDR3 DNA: TGTGCCAGCAGCTTGCCTCACAGCGAAAAACTGTTTTTT; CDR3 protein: CASSLPHSEKLFF
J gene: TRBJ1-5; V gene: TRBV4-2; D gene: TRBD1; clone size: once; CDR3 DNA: TGTGCCAGCAGCCAACTCCCTGGGACAGGGTATCAGCCCCAGCATTTT; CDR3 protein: CASSQLPGTGYQPQHF
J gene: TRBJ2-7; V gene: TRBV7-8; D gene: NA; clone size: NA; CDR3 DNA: TGTGCCAGCAGCAACAGGGACGGGGCCATCTACGAGCAGTACTTC; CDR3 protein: CASSNRDGAIYEQYF
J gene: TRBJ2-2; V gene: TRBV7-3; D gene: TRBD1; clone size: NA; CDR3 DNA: TGTGCCAGCAGCCGCAGGACAGGGGAGGCCGGGGAGCTGTTTTTT; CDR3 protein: CASSRRTGEAGELFF
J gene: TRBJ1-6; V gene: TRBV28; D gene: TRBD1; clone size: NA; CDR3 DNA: TGTGCCAGCAGTTTTGGGGACAGGAATAATTCACCCCTCCACTTT; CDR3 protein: CASSFGDRNNSPLHF
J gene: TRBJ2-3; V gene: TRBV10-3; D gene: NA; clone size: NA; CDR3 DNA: TGTGCCATCAGTGAGTCGACGGGAGAAAAAGATACGCAGTATTTT; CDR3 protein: CAISESTGEKDTQYF
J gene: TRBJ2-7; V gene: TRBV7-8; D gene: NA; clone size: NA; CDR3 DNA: TGTGCCAGCAGCTTAGCGCTTCTCCGGACAGCCCAGCACGGGGCCTACGAGCAGTACTTC; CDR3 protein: CASSLALLRTAQHGAYEQYF
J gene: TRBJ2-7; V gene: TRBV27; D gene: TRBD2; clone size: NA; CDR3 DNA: TGTGCCAGCAGTCCCTTTGGCCCTAGCGGGGAGGGGGAGCAGTACTTC; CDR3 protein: CASSPFGPSGEGEQYF
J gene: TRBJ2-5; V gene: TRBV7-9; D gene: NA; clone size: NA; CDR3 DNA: TGTGCCAGCAGCCCAAGGACTTCGCAAGAGACCCAGTACTTC; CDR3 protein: CASSPRTSQETQYF
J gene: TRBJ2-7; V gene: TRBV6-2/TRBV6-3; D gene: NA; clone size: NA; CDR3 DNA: TGTGCCAGCAGTTACTCCAGGGGTCTCCTCTGGGAGCAGTACTTC; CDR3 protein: CASSYSRGLLWEQYF
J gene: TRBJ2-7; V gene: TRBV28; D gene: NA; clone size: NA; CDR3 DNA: TGTGCCAGCAGTCGACAGGGACTGTACTACGAGCAGTACTTC; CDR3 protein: CASSRQGLYYEQYF
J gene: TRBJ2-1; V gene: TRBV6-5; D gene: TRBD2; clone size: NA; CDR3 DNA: TGTGCCAGCCTACTAGCGGGAGTCGGAGTCCAGTTCTTC; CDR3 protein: CASLLAGVGVQFF